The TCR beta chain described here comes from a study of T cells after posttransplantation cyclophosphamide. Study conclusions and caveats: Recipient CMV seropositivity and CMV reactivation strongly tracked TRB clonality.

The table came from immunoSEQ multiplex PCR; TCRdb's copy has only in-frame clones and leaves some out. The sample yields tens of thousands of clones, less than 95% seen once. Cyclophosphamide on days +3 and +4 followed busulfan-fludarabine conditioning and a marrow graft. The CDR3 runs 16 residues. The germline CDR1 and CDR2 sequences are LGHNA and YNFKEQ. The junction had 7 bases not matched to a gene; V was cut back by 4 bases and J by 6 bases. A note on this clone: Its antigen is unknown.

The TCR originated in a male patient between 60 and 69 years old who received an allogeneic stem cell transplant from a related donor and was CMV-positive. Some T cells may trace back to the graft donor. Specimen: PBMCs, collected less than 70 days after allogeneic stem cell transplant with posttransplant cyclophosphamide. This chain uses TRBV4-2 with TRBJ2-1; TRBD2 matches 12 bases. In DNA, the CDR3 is TGTGCCAGCAGCCGAGAACTAGCGGGGGGCCTCAATGAGCAGTTCTTC. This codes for CASSRELAGGLNEQFF.